This T cell receptor (beta chain) was recorded in a study of CD8 T cells in ankylosing spondylitis. Findings and limits, study-wide: Made up of about eight highly homologous variants, a TCR beta motif appeared characteristic of ankylosing spondylitis blood.

For this clonotype: Its specificity is not known.

TCRdb independently ran MiXCR on the 5' RACE reads; one entry per CDR3 protein. The table records 670,000 or so distinct CDR3 sequences, roughly 20% of them present only once. CDR1 is SGHTA, CDR2 FQGNSA, per germline. V was shortened by 1 base and J by 2 bases, with 17 bases between the two germline ends. CDR3 length: 17 amino acids. The sample consisted of blood, either unsorted or a sorted T cell fraction (not recorded which). This chain connects TRBV7-2 to TRBJ1-2; D gene ambiguous. The sequence was obtained from a male donor with ankylosing spondylitis. The CDR3 nucleotides are TGTGCCAGCAGCTTAGGGGGTATTTTGGAGACGAACTATGGCTACACCTTC. The encoded protein is CASSLGGILETNYGYTF.